This T cell receptor beta chain was captured in a study of vaccination and CD4 T cells after COVID-19. TCRdb independently ran MiXCR on the PCR reads; one entry per CDR3 protein. The sample contains just over 20,000 distinct CDR3 sequences, about 60% of which appear only once. CDR3 length: 11 amino acids. V was clipped by 5 bases and J by 2 bases, with 4 bases between them. Germline-derived CDR1 and CDR2 are SGHTA and FQGNSA. The starting material was CD4+ T cells from blood, obtained before SARS-CoV-2 vaccination. The receptor was derived from a human donor who had recovered from COVID-19. The rearrangement joins TRBV7-2 to TRBJ2-7, with D hard to call. CDR3 coding DNA: TGTGCCAGCAGCCGGACCTACGAGCAGTACTTC. Residues: CASSRTYEQYF. Looking up the rest from reference TRBV7-2 and TRBJ2-7 gives the full variable domain: GAGVSQSPSNKVTEKGKDVELRCDPISGHTALYWYRQSLGQGLEFLIYFQGNSAPDKSGLPSDRFSAERTGGSVSTLTIQRTQQEDSAVYLCASSRTYEQYFGPGTRLTVT.